The T cell receptor beta chain described here comes from a study of Tregs in tolerant kidney transplant recipients. Germline CDR1 SNHLY, CDR2 FYNNEI. This CDR3 contains 15 residues. V was trimmed by 1 base and J by 6 bases, leaving 13 bases between them. Profiling relied on immunoSEQ multiplex PCR, and the TCRdb table lists in-frame clones only, not all of them. The data contain around 61,000 clones, about 89% of them singletons. Mixed chimerism was transient after nonmyeloablative marrow transplants from related graft donors. Thawed PBMCs were FACS-sorted into unstimulated CD4+CD25+CD127- regulatory T cells, CD4+CD25- non-regulatory cells, CD4 and CD8 cells.

This chain connects TRBV2 to TRBJ1-5; D not resolved. The input for sequencing was CD4+ T cells from blood (PBMCs), taken 6 months after the transplant. This TCR came from a human patient who received a combined kidney and bone marrow transplant. Some T cells may arise from the graft donor. This chain's CDR3 is CASSEGQIRGQPQHF. For the CDR3, the DNA is TGTGCCAGCAGTGAAGGGCAAATTCGAGGTCAGCCCCAGCATTTT.